This TCR beta chain is from a study of tumor-infiltrating lymphocytes in oesophageal squamous cell carcinoma. In the case of this clonotype: The final CDR3 position lacks the conserved phenylalanine or tryptophan, pointing to a likely read error. It is unclear where the CDR3 begins or ends on the DNA, so no DNA is shown, and the CDR3 is as TCRdb lists it.

One entry per CDR3 protein results from TCRdb running MiXCR on the PCR reads. The table records under 25,000 distinct CDR3 sequences, under 50% of them present only once. A total of 17 residues make up the CDR3, ends included. Germline assignment: CDR1 SGHNT and CDR2 YYREEE (reference sequence). The sequence derives from a male donor with esophageal squamous cell carcinoma. Sequencing used blood. This chain links TRBV5-4 with TRBJ1-1; no DNA check was done on the table's D call, TRBD1. CDR3: CASSTSQGVNYEQYFGP.